This T cell receptor (beta chain) appears in the sequencing data of a study of OX40 agonist ivuxolimab in advanced cancers. CDR3 length: 14 residues. CDR1 and CDR2 from the germline V gene are MNHEY and SVGAGI. V shed 6 bases and J 0 bases; nucleotides not matched to a gene: 4. This table comes from immunoSEQ multiplex PCR, and its TCRdb copy is limited to in-frame clones, with some not included. The data hold 65,000 to 85,000 clones, with approximately 89% observed a single time. V usage is TRBV6-5 and J usage is TRBJ2-7; 8 bases are shared with TRBD2. This specimen consisted of CD4+ or CD8+ T cells sorted from blood, obtained in a trial of the OX40 agonist ivuxolimab. The source is an adult with an advanced solid tumor such as melanoma, head and neck, liver or kidney cancer. CDR3 residues: CASRVLADSYEQYF. The CDR3 region has the DNA TGTGCCAGCAGGGTACTAGCGGACTCCTACGAGCAGTACTTC.